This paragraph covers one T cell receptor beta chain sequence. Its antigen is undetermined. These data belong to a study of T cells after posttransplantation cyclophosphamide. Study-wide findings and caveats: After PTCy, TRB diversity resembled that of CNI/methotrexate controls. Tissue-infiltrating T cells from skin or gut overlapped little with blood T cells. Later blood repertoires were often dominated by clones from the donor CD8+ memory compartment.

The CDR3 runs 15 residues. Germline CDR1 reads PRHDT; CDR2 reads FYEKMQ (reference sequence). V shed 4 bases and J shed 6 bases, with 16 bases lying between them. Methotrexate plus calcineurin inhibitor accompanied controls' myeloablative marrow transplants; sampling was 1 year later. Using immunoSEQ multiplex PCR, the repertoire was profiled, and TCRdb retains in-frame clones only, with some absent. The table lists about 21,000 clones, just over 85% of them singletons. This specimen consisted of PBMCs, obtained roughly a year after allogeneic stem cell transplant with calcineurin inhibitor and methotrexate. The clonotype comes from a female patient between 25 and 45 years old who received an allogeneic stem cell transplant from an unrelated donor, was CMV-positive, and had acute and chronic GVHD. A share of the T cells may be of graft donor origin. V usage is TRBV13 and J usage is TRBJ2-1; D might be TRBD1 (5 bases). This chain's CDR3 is CASSYISTDRNEQFF. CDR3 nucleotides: TGTGCCAGCAGCTATATCTCGACAGATCGCAATGAGCAGTTCTTC.